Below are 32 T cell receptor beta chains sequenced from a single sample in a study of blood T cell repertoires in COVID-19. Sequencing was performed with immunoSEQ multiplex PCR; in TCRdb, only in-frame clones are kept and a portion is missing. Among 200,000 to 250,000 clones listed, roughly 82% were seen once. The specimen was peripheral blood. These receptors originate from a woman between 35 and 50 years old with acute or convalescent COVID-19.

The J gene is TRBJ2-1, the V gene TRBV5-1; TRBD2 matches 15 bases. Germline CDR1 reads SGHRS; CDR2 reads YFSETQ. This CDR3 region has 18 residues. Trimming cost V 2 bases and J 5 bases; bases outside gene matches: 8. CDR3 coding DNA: TGCGCCAGCAGCTTCGGACTAGCGGGAGGGGGGATCCACAATGAGCAGTTCTTC. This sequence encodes CASSFGLAGGGIHNEQFF.

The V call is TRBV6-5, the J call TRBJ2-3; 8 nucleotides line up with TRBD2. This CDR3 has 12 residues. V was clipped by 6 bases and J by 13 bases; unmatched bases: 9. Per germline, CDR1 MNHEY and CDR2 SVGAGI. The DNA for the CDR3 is TGTGCCAGCAGCTTTTCGGGACTAGTGAAGTATTTT. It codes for CASSFSGLVKYF.

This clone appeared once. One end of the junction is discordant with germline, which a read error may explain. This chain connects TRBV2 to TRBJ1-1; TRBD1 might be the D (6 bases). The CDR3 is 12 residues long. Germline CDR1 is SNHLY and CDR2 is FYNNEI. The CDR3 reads CASRGQNSEAFF. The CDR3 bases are TGTGCCAGCCGAGGACAGAACTCTGAAGCTTTCTTT.

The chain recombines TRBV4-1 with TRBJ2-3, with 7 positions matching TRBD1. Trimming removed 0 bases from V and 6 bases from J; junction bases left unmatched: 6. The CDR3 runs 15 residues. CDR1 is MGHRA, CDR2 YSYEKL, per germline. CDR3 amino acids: CASSQEKGAWDTQYF. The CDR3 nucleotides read TGCGCCAGCAGCCAAGAAAAGGGGGCGTGGGATACGCAGTATTTT.

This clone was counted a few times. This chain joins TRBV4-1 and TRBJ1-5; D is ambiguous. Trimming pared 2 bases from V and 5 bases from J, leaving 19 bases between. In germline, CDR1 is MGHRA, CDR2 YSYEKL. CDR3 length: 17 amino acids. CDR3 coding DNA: TGCGCCAGCAGCCAATCGGACGGGGTGGAATTAGATCAGCCCCAGCATTTT. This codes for CASSQSDGVELDQPQHF.

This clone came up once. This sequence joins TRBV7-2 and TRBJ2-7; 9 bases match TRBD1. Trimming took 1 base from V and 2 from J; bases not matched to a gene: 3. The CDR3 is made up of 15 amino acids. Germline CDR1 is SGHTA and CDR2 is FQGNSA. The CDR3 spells CASSLVGQGTYEQYF. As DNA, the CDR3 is TGTGCCAGCAGCTTAGTTGGACAGGGGACCTACGAGCAGTACTTC.

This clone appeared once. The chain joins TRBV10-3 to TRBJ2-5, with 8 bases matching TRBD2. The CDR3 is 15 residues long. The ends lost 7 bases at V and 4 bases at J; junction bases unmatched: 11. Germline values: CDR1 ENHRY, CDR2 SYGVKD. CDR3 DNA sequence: TGTGCCATCACCTCCACGGGGGGGAAGGGAGAGACCCAGTACTTC. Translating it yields CAITSTGGKGETQYF.

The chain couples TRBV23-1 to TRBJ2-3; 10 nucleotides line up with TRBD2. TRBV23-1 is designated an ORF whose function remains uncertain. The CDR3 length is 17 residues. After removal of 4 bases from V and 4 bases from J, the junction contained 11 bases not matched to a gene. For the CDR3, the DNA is TGCGCCAGCAGTCGGGTTCGGGCTAGCGGGGGAGCAGATACGCAGTATTTT. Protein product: CASSRVRASGGADTQYF.

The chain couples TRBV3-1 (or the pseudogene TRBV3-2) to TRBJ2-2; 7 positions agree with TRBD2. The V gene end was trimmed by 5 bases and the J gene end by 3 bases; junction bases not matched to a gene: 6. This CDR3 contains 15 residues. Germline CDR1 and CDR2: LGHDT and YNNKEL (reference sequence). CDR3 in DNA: TGTGCCAGCAGCTTCCTAGCGGCCGACACCGGGGAGCTGTTTTTT. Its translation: CASSFLAADTGELFF.

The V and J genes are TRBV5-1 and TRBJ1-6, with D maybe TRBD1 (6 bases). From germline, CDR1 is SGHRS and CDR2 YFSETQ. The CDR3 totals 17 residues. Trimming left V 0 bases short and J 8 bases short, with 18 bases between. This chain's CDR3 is CASSLDRVRGSYSPLHF. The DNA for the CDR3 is TGCGCCAGCAGCTTGGACAGGGTTAGAGGGTCATATTCACCCCTCCACTTT.

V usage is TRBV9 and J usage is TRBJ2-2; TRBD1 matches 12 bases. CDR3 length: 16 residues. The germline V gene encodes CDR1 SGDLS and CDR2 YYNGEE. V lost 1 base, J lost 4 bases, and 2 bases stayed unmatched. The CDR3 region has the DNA TGTGCCAGCAGCGTACGGGACAGGGGGCTCACCGGGGAGCTGTTTTTT. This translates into CASSVRDRGLTGELFF.

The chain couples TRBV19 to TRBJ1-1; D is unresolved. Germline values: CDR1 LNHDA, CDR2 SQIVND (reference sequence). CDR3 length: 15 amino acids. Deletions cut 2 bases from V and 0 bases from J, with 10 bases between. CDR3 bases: TGTGCCAGTAGTATACCGCGGATCATGAACACTGAAGCTTTCTTT. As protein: CASSIPRIMNTEAFF.

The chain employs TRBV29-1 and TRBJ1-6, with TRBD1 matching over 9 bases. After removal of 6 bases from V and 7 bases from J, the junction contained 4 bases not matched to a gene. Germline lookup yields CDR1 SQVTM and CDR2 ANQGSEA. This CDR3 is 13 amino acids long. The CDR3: CSVRTGDNSPLHF. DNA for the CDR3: TGCAGCGTGCGGACAGGGGACAATTCACCCCTCCACTTT.

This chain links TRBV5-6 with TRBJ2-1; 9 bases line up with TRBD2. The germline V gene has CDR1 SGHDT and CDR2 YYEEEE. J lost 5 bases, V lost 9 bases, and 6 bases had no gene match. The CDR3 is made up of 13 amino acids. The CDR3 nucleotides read TGTGCCATAGCGGGAGCCGGGAACAATGAGCAGTTCTTC. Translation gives CAIAGAGNNEQFF.

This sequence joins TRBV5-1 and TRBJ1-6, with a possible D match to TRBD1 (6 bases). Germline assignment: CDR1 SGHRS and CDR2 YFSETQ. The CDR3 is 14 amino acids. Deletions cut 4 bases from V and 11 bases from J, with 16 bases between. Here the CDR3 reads CASSANPGDTPLHF. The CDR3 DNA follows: TGCGCCAGCAGCGCCAATCCAGGGGACACACCCCTCCACTTT. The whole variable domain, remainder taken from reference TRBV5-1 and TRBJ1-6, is KAGVTQTPRYLIKTRGQQVTLSCSPISGHRSVSWYQQTPGQGLQFLFEYFSETQRNKGNFPGRFSGRQFSNSRSEMNVSTLELGDSALYLCASSANPGDTPLHFGNGTRLTVT.

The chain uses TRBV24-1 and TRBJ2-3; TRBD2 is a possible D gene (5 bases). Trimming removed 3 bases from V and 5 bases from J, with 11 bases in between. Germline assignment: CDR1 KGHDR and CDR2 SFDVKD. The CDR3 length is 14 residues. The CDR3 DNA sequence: TGTGCCACCAGTGATCGGACGGAGGTAGATACGCAGTATTTT. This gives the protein CATSDRTEVDTQYF.

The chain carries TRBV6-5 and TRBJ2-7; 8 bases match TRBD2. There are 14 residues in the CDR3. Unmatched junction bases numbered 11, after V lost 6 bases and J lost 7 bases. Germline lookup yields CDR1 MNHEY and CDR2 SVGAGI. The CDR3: CASSTGTRSSEQYF. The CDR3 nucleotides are TGTGCCAGCAGCACCGGGACTAGGTCTTCTGAGCAGTACTTC.

CDR3 amino acids: CAIRQGSEQYF. As DNA, the CDR3 is TGTGCCATCAGACAGGGAAGCGAGCAGTACTTC. The chain employs TRBV10-3 and TRBJ2-7; tentative D call: TRBD1 (6 bases). Trimming removed 6 bases from V and 6 bases from J, with 9 bases in between. The germline V gene encodes CDR1 ENHRY and CDR2 SYGVKD. The CDR3 is 11 amino acids.

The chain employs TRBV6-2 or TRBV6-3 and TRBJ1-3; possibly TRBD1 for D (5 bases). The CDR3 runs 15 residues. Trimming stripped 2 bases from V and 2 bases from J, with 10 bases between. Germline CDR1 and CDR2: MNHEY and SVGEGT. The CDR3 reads CASSYGTGTGNTIYF. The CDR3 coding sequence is TGTGCCAGCAGTTACGGAACAGGCACTGGAAACACCATATATTTT.

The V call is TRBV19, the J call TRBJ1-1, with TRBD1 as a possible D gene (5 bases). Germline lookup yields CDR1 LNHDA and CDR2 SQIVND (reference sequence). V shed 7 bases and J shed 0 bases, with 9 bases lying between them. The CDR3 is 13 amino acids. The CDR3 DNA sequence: TGTGCCAGTAAGACAGAAATGAACACTGAAGCTTTCTTT. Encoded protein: CASKTEMNTEAFF.

CDR3 in amino acids: CASSLGQAQETQYF. The CDR3 nucleotides read TGTGCCAGCAGCTTGGGACAGGCCCAAGAGACCCAGTACTTC. This sequence joins TRBV7-6 and TRBJ2-5, with TRBD1 matching over 8 bases. The CDR3 is 14 amino acids. Per germline, CDR1 SGHVS and CDR2 FNYEAQ. Germline trimming cut 3 bases from V and 1 base from J; bases unmatched to any gene: 1.

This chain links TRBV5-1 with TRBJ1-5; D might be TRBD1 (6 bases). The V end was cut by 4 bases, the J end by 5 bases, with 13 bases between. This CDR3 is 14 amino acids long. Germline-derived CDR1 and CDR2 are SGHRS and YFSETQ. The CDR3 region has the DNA TGCGCCAGCAGCGTTGGCCAGGGGCATCAGCCCCAGCATTTT. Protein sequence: CASSVGQGHQPQHF.

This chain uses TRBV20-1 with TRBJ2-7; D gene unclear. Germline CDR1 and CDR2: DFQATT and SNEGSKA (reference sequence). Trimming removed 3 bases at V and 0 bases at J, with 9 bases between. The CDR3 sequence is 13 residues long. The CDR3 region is CSASRDSSYEQYF. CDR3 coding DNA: TGCAGTGCTAGTCGAGACTCCTCCTACGAGCAGTACTTC.

In DNA, the CDR3 is TGTGCCAGTAGTCTTCCAGGACAGGGATGGTATGGCTACACCTTC. Translation: CASSLPGQGWYGYTF. The rearrangement uses TRBV19 and TRBJ1-2, with 8 bases lining up with TRBD1. V trimming: 5 bases; J trimming: 5 bases; junction bases outside the gene matches: 10. Germline CDR1 reads LNHDA; CDR2 reads SQIVND (reference sequence). This CDR3 region has 15 residues. The full variable domain, completed using reference TRBV19 and TRBJ1-2, is DGGITQSPKYLFRKEGQNVTLSCEQNLNHDAMYWYRQDPGQGLRLIYYSQIVNDFQKGDIAEGYSVSREKKESFPLTVTSAQKNPTAFYLCASSLPGQGWYGYTFGSGTRLTVV.

The CDR3 region is CASSQEGTGGADTQYF. The CDR3 DNA follows: TGCGCCAGCAGCCAAGAGGGGACAGGGGGCGCAGATACGCAGTATTTT. V gene TRBV4-3 combines with J gene TRBJ2-3; 12 nucleotides align to TRBD1. Germline CDR1 is LGHNA and CDR2 is YSLEER. The junction had 2 bases not matched to a gene; V was cut back by 0 bases and J by 4 bases. This CDR3 has 16 residues.

The CDR3 loop reads CASSLVSGQPQHF. In DNA form, the CDR3 reads TGTGCCAGCAGCTTAGTATCGGGGCAGCCCCAGCATTTT. V usage is TRBV7-2 and J usage is TRBJ1-5; D is unclear. Trimming took 1 base from V and 7 from J, leaving 8 bases between them. The V gene's germline CDR1 is SGHTA and CDR2 FQGNSA. This CDR3 is 13 amino acids long.

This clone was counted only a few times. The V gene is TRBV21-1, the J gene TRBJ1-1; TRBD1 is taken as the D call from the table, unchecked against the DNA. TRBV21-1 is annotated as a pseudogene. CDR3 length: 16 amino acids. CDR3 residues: CASSLQGTRGNTEAFF. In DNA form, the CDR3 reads TGTGCCAGCTCCCTGCAGGGGACAAGGGGTAACACTGAAGCTTTCTTT.

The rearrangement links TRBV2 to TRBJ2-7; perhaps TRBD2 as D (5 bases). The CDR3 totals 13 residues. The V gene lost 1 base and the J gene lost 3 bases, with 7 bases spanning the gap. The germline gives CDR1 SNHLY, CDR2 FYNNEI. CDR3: CASSEGDYYEQYF. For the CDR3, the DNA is TGTGCCAGCAGTGAAGGAGACTACTACGAGCAGTACTTC. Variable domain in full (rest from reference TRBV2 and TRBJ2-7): EPEVTQTPSHQVTQMGQEVILRCVPISNHLYFYWYRQILGQKVEFLVSFYNNEISEKSEIFDDQFSVERPDGSNFTLKIRSTKLEDSAMYFCASSEGDYYEQYFGPGTRLTVT.

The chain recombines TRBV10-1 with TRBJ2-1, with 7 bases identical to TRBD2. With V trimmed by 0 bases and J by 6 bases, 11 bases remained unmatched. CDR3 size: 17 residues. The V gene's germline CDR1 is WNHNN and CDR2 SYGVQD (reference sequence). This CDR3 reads CASSESRLAGISNEQFF. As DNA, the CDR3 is TGCGCCAGCAGTGAGTCGAGACTAGCCGGTATAAGCAATGAGCAGTTCTTC.

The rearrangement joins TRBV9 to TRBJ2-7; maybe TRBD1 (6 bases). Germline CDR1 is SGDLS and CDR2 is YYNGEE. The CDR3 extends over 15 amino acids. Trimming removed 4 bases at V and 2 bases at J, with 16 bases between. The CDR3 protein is CASSSGSGVPYEQYF. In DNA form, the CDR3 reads TGTGCCAGCAGCTCAGGTTCAGGGGTTCCCTACGAGCAGTACTTC.

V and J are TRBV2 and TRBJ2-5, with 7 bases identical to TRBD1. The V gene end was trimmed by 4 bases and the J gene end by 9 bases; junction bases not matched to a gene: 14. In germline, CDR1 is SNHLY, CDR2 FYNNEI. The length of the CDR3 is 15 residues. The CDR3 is CASSGIGTARESQYF. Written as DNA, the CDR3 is TGTGCCAGCAGTGGGATAGGGACAGCTAGAGAATCCCAGTACTTC.

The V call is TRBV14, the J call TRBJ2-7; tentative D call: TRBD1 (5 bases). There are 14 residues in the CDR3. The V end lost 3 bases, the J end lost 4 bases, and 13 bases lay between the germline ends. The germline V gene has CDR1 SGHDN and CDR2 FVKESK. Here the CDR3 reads CASSHPGQRYEQYF. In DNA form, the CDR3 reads TGTGCCAGCAGCCATCCAGGGCAACGGTACGAGCAGTACTTC.